This T cell receptor (beta chain) emerged from a study of Ad26.COV2.S vaccination and SARS-CoV-2 variants. Study context: The vaccine Ad26.COV2.S was put into the muscle once, or twice with 56 days between. Study-wide results and caveats: Assessments of TCR breadth and depth may have underestimated the total T cell responses.

As to treatment: 15 to 20 received Ad26.COV2.S at low or high dose, single or two shots; five or six received placebo; per-sample allocation not given. Sampling was done on day 63 after the first vaccine or placebo injection. To note about this clone: The target antigen is unknown. Additional DNA sequences in this sample encode the identical CDR3.

Assay used: immunoSEQ multiplex PCR; TCRdb lists only in-frame clones, some missing. The table lists about half a million clones, 80% to 90% of them singletons. The V gene lost 5 bases and the J gene lost 1 base, with 8 bases spanning the gap. The CDR3 spans 13 residues. Germline lookup yields CDR1 MNHEY and CDR2 SVGAGI. This sample comprised peripheral blood, obtained in a trial of Ad26.COV2.S vaccine versus placebo. V and J are TRBV6-5 and TRBJ2-5; D is uncertain. This TCR was sampled from a person aged 18 to 59 who received the Ad26.COV2.S COVID-19 vaccine or a placebo. CDR3 DNA sequence: TGTGCCAGCAGTCGCACAGTCCAAGAGACCCAGTACTTC. Amino acids: CASSRTVQETQYF.